This T cell receptor beta chain was sequenced during a study of blood T cell repertoires in COVID-19. The overall study: Italy, Spain and the United States were the sources of the convalescent and acute COVID-19 samples.

Under the authors' procedure: The authors estimated nucleated cell counts from reference gene primer amplification. Profiling relied on immunoSEQ multiplex PCR, and the TCRdb table lists in-frame clones only, not all of them. D and trimming were read from the DNA, whereas the V and J calls and clone size are those reported in that table. The table records about 220,000 clones, around 83% of them present only once. The sequenced sample consisted of peripheral blood. The clonotype was recovered from a man aged 50 to 60 who had recovered from COVID-19.

The CDR3 nucleotides read TGTGCCAGCAGTTACGGTGCGGTTACCTACGAGCAGTACTTC. Translation gives CASSYGAVTYEQYF. The V call is TRBV6-2 or TRBV6-3, the J call TRBJ2-7; D is uncertain. CDR3 length: 14 amino acids. Trimming cost V 2 bases and J 2 bases, with 10 bases left between them. Germline V CDR1 and CDR2: MNHEY, SVGEGT.